This TCR beta chain stems from a study of blood T cell repertoires in COVID-19. In the study overall: From T cells, B-cell-depleted T cells, or PBMCs came the material, which was cDNA or gDNA.

In the source study's methods: Reference gene primer amplification in the assay estimated nucleated cell counts. Sequencing used immunoSEQ multiplex PCR; TCRdb keeps in-frame clones, though not all of them. That table supplies the V and J calls and clone size; D and trimming were determined from the DNA. The data hold 140,000 to 150,000 clones, with just under 90% observed a single time. The germline gives CDR1 SQVTM, CDR2 ANQGSEA. CDR3 length: 11 amino acids. V lost 8 bases and J lost 6; bases outside the gene matches: 5. In this sample, this clone turned up once. The source material was peripheral blood. The TCR comes from a woman aged 50 to 65 with active or convalescent COVID-19. This chain joins TRBV29-1 and TRBJ1-2, with 8 bases lining up with TRBD1. As DNA, the CDR3 is TGCAGCACTAGGACAGGGAATGGCTACACCTTC. It specifies CSTRTGNGYTF.